The sequence of this T cell receptor beta chain was determined in a study of T cell changes during pregnancy in multiple sclerosis. Profiling relied on immunoSEQ multiplex PCR, and the TCRdb table lists in-frame clones only, not all of them. The sample lists about 40,000 clones; roughly nine tenths were seen once. The CDR3 has 15 residues. Germline values: CDR1 SGHNT, CDR2 YYREEE (reference sequence). V lost 2 bases and J lost 7; bases outside the gene matches: 8. The chain combines TRBV5-4 with TRBJ2-1, with 8 bases lining up with TRBD2. The sequence derives from a female donor with multiple sclerosis, enrolled in a pregnancy study. The specimen comprised CD8+ T cells from peripheral blood mononuclear cells, sampled before pregnancy. The CDR3 sequence: CASSLQAGGVNEQFF. CDR3 sequence (DNA): TGTGCCAGCAGCTTACAGGCGGGAGGTGTTAATGAGCAGTTCTTC.